This T cell receptor beta chain stems from a study of T-cell reconstitution after alpha-beta-depleted transplantation in children (TCRdb year 2016). The study in broad terms: Using TCR repertoire profiling, the study quantitatively followed how T-cell immune reconstitution unfolded in children after TCRalphabeta/CD19-depleted allogeneic hematopoietic cell transplantation. Broader findings and caveats from the paper: In some patients, the high TCRbeta diversity seen at day 60 was put down to recipient T cells and intrathymic progenitors that had survived conditioning. Hyperexpanded clone frequencies declined over subsequent months; after one year, T-cell counts and TCRbeta diversity were mostly attributed to newly produced T cells. The apparently early recovery of alphabetaT-cell counts about two months after transplant reportedly depended on only several hundred rapidly expanded clones that came from non-depleted graft cells.

The library was built by means of PCR. The instrument was an Illumina HiSeq 2500. To normalize quantification of the TCRbeta repertoire, the TCR libraries were built with molecular barcoding that relied on unique molecular identifiers. The raw public data were reprocessed by TCRdb itself: fastp quality trimming at Q25, MiXCR clonotype calling, in-frame beta chains only. Identical CDR3 proteins give one entry, which carries the most common genes and DNA. The sample data list about 98,000 distinct CDR3 sequences, and 20% to 30% of these were observed just once. The ten top clones hold 20% to 25% of the sample. Reading the germline V gene gives CDR1 SGHRS and CDR2 YFSETQ. Inclusive of the bounding cysteine and phenylalanine, the CDR3 is 17 residues long. Only the CDR3 DNA stays, 51 bases, in frame from base 1. Relative to germline, V is 6 bases shorter and J is 5 bases shorter, with 26 bases between their ends.

The treatment or condition label here, explained by the study, means: allogeneic hematopoietic cell transplantation with graft depleted of TCRalphabeta T cells and CD19 B cells. The children who served as transplant recipients had been given grafts of TCRalphabeta/CD19-depleted allogeneic hematopoietic cells. In regard to this clonotype: The antigen it recognizes is unknown. The sample holds no much larger clone one base away, and base qualities are not on file.

The chain is encoded by TRBV5-1 joined to TRBJ2-5; TRBD2 is possibly the D segment (6 matching bases). The sample consisted of PBMCs, taken before TCRalphabeta/CD19-depleted stem cell transplant. The receptor was derived from a boy aged 2 to 9 with acute lymphoblastic leukemia, due to receive a stem cell transplant. The bases are TGCGCCAGCACTCCATGGGATAGCGGAGGGGCCGGTGAGACCCAGTACTTC. This translates into CASTPWDSGGAGETQYF.